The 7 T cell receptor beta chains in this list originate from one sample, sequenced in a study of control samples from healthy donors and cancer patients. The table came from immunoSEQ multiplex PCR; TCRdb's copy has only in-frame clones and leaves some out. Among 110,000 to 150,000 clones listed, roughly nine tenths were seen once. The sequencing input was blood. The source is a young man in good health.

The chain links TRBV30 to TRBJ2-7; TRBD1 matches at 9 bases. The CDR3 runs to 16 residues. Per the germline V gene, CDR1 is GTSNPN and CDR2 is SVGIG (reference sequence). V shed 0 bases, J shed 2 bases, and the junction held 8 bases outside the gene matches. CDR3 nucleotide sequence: TGTGCCTGGAGTGTTTCGCCGGGACAGGGCACCTACGAGCAGTACTTC. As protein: CAWSVSPGQGTYEQYF.

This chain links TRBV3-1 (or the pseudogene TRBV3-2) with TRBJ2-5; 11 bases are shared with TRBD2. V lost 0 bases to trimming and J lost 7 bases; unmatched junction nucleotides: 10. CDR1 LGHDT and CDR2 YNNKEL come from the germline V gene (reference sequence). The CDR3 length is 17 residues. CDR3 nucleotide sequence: TGTGCCAGCAGCCAAGATATAGCGGGGGGGCCTCAGCGGACCCAGTACTTC. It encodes CASSQDIAGGPQRTQYF.

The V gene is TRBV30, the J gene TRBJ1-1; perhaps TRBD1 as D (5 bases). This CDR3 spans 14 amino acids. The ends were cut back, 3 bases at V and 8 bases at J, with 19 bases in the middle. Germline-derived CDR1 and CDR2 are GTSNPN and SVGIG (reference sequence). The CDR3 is CAWREWGGGQEAFF. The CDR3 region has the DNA TGTGCCTGGAGAGAGTGGGGGGGAGGGCAGGAAGCTTTCTTT.

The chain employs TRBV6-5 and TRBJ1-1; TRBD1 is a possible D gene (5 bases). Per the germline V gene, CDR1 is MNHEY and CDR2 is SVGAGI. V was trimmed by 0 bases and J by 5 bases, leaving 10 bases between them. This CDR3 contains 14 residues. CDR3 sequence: CASSYSRVATEAFF. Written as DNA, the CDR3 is TGTGCCAGCAGTTACTCCAGGGTCGCGACTGAAGCTTTCTTT.

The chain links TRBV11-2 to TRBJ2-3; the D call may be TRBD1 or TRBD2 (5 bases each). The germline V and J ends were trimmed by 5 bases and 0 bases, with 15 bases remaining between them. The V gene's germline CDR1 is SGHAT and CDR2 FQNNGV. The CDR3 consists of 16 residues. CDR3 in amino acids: CASSQGTALSTDTQYF. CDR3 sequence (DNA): TGTGCCAGCAGCCAAGGGACGGCCCTTAGCACAGATACGCAGTATTTT.

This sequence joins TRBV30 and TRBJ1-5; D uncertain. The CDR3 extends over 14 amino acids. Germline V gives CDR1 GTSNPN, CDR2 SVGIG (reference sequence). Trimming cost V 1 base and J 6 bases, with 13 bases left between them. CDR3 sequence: CAWSGGVDGQPQHF. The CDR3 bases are TGTGCCTGGAGTGGTGGGGTTGACGGTCAGCCCCAGCATTTT.

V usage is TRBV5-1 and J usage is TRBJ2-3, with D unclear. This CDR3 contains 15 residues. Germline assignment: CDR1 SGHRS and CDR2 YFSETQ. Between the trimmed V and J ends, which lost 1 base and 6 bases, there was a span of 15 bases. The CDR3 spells CASSLLGNPGDTQYF. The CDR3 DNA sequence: TGCGCCAGCAGCTTGCTAGGTAACCCCGGGGATACGCAGTATTTT. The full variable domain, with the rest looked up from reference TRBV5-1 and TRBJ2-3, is KAGVTQTPRYLIKTRGQQVTLSCSPISGHRSVSWYQQTPGQGLQFLFEYFSETQRNKGNFPGRFSGRQFSNSRSEMNVSTLELGDSALYLCASSLLGNPGDTQYFGPGTRLTVL.